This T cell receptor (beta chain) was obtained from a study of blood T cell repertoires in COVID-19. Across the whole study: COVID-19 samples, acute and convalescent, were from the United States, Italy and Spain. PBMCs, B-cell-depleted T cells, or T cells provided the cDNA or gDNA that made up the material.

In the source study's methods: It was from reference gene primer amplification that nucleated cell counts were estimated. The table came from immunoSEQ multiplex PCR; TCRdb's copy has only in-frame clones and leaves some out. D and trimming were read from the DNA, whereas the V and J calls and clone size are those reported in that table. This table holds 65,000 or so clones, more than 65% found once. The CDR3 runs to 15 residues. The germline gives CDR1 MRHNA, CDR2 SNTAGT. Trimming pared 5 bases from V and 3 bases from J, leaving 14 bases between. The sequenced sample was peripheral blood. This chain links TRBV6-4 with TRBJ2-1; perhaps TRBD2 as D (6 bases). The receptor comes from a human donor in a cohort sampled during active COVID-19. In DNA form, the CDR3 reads TGTGCCAGCAGTCTAATAGCGGATTTCTACAATGAGCAGTTCTTC. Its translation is CASSLIADFYNEQFF.